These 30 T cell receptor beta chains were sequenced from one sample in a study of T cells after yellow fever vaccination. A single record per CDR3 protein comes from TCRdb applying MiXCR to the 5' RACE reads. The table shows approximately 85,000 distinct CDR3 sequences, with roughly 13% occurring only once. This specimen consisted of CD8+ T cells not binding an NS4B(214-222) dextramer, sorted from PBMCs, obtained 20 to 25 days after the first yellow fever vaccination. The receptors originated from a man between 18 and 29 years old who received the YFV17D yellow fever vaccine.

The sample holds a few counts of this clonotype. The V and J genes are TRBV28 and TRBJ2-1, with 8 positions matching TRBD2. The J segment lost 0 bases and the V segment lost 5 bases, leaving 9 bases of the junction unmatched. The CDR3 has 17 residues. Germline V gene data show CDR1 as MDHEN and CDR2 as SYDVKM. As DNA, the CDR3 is TGTGCCAGCAGTACCCCGGGGGGGTCGGACTCCTACAATGAGCAGTTCTTC. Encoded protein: CASSTPGGSDSYNEQFF.

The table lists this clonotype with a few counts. CDR3 in DNA: TGTGCCAGCAGCGTGACGGGGGGAGGTCTCGATGAGCAGTTCTTC. Protein product: CASSVTGGGLDEQFF. The chain has TRBV9 and TRBJ2-1; 7 bases match TRBD2. V trimming: 2 bases; J trimming: 8 bases; junction bases outside the gene matches: 10. The germline CDR1 and CDR2 sequences are SGDLS and YYNGEE. CDR3 length: 15 amino acids.

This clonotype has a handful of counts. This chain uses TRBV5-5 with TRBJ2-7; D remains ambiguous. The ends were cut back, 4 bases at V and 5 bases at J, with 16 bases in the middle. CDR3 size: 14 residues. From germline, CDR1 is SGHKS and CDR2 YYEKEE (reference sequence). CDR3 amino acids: CASSRWPSANEQYF. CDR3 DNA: TGTGCCAGCAGCCGCTGGCCCAGCGCCAACGAGCAGTACTTC. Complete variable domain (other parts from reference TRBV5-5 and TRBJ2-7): DAGVTQSPTHLIKTRGQQVTLRCSPISGHKSVSWYQQVLGQGPQFIFQYYEKEERGRGNFPDRFSARQFPNYSSELNVNALLLGDSALYLCASSRWPSANEQYFGPGTRLTVT.

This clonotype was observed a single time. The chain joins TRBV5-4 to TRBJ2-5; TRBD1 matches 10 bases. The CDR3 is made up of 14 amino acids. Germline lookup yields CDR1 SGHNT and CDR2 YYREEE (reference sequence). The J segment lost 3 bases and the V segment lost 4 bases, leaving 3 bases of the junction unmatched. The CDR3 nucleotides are TGTGCCAGCAGCATAGGGACAGGGGAAGAGACCCAGTACTTC. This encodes CASSIGTGEETQYF.

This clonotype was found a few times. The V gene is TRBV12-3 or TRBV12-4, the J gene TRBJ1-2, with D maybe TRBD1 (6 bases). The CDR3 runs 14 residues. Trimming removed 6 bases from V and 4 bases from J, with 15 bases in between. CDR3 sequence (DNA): TGTGCCAGCAGCCCTAACGGGGGGCTCTATGGCTACACCTTC. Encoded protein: CASSPNGGLYGYTF.

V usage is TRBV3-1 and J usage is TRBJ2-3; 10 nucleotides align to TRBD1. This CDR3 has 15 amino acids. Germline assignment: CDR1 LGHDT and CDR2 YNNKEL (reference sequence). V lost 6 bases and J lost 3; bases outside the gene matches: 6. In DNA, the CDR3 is TGTGCCAGCAGTCCCGACAGGGGGCGGACAGATACGCAGTATTTT. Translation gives CASSPDRGRTDTQYF.

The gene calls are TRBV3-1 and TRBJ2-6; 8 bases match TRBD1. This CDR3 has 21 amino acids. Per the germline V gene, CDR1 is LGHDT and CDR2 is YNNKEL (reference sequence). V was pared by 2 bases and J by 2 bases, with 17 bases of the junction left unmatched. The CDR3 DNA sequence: TGTGCCAGCAGCCAACCCAGCCTATTGACAGGGGTGTCACCTGGGGCCAACGTCCTGACTTTC. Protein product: CASSQPSLLTGVSPGANVLTF.

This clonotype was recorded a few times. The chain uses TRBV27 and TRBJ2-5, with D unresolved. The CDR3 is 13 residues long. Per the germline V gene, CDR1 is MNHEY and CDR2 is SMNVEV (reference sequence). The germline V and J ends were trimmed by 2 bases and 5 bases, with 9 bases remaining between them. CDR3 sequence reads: CASSLTRTETQYF. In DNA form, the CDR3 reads TGTGCCAGCAGTTTAACGAGAACGGAGACCCAGTACTTC.

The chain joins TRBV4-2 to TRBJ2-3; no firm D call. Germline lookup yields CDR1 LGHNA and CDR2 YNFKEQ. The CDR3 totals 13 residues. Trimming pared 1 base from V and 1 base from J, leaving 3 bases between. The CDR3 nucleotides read TGTGCCAGCAGCCAAGTCGGCACAGATACGCAGTATTTT. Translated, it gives CASSQVGTDTQYF.

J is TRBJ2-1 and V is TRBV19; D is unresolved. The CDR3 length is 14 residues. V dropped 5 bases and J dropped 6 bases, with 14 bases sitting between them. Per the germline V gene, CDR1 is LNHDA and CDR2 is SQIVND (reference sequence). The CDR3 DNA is TGTGCCAGTAGTTCGCCAGTATTGGGCAATGAGCAGTTCTTC. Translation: CASSSPVLGNEQFF.

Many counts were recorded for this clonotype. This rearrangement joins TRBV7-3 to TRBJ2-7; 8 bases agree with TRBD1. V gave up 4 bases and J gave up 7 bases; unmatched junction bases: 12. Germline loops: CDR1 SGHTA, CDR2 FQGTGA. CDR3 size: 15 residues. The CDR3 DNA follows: TGTGCCAGCAGCTCCGGGACAGGCTCCCAGAAGGAGCAGTACTTC. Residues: CASSSGTGSQKEQYF.

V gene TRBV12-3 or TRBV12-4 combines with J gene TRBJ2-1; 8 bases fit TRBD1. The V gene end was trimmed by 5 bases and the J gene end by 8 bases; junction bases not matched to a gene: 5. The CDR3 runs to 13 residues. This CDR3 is CASSGDRRDEQFF. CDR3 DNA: TGTGCCAGCAGTGGGGACAGGAGGGATGAGCAGTTCTTC.

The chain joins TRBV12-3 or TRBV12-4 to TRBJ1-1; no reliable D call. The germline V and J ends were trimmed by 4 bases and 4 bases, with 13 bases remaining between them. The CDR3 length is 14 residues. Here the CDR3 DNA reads TGTGCCAGCAGTTCGAGGCTTATGATCACTGAAGCTTTCTTT. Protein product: CASSSRLMITEAFF.

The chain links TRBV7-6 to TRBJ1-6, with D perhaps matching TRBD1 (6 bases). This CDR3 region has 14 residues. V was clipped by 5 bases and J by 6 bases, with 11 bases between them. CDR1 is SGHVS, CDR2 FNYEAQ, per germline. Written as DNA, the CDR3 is TGTGCCAGCAGCATCGGACAGCTTAATTCACCCCTCCACTTT. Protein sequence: CASSIGQLNSPLHF. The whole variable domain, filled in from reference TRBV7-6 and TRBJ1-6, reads GAGVSQSPRYKVTKRGQDVALRCDPISGHVSLYWYRQALGQGPEFLTYFNYEAQQDKSGLPNDRFSAERPEGSISTLTIQRTEQRDSAMYRCASSIGQLNSPLHFGNGTRLTVT.

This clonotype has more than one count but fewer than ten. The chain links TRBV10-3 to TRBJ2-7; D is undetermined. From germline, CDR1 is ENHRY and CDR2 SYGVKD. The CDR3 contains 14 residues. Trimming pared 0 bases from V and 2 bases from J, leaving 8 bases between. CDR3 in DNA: TGTGCCATCAGTGAGTCTTACAGTGCCTACGAGCAGTACGTC. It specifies CAISESYSAYEQYV.

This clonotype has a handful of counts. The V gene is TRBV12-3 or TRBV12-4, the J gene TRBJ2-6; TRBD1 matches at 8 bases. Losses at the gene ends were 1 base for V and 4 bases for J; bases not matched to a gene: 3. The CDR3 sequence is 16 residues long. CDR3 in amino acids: CASSLEDRVGANVLTF. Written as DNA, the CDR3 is TGTGCCAGCAGTTTAGAGGACAGGGTGGGGGCCAACGTCCTGACTTTC.

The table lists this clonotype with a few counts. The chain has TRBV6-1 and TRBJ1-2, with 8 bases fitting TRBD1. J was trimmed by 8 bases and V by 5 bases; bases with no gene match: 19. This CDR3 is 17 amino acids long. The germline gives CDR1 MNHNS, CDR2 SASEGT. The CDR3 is CASSLRQGFLKRGGYTF. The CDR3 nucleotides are TGTGCCAGCAGTCTGAGACAGGGGTTCCTCAAGAGGGGAGGCTACACCTTC.

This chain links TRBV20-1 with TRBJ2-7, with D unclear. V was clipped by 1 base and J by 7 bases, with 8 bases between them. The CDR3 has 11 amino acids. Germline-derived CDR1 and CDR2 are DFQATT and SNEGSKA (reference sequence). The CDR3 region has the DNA TGCAGTGCTAGAGTGGCGTGGGAGCAGTACGTC. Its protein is CSARVAWEQYV.

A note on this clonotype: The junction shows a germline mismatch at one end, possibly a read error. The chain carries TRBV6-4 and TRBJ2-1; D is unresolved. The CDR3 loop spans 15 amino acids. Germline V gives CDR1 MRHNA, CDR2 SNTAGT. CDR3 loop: CSSSNDAYPYNEQFF. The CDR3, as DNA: TGTTCCAGCAGTAACGACGCGTATCCCTACAATGAGCAGTTCTTC.

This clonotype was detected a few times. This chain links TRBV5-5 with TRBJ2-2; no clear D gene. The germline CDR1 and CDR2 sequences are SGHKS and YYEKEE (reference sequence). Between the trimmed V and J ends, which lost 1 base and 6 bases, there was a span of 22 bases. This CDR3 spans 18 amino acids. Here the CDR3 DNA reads TGTGCCAGCAGCTTGCCCAAGCTGCCTAGGTCGGGTGCCGGGGAGCTGTTTTTT. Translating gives CASSLPKLPRSGAGELFF.

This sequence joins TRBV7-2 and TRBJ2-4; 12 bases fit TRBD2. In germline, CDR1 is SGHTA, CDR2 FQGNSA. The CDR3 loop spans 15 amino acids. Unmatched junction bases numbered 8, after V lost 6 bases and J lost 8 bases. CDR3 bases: TGTGCCAGCAGTTCTAGCGGGGGGGTTCTGGACATTCAGTACTTC. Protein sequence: CASSSSGGVLDIQYF.

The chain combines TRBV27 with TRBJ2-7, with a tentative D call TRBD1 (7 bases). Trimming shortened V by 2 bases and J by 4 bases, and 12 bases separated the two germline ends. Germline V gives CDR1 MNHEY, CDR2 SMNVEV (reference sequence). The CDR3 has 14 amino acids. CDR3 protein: CASSLGRGVYEQYF. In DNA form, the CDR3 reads TGTGCCAGCAGTTTAGGCAGGGGGGTGTACGAGCAGTACTTC.

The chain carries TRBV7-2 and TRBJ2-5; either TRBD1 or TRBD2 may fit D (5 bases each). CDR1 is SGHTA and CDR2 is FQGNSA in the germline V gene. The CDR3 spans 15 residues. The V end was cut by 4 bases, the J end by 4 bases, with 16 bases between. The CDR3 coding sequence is TGTGCCAGCAGCTCCCACCGGGACGAGTCAGAGACCCAGTACTTC. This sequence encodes CASSSHRDESETQYF.

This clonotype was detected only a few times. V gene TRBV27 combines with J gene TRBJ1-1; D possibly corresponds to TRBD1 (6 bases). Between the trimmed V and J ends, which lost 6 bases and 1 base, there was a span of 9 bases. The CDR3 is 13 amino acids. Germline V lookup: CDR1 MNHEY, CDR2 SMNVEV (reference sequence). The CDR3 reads CASSPQGNTEAFF. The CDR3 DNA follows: TGTGCCAGCAGCCCACAGGGGAACACTGAAGCTTTCTTT.

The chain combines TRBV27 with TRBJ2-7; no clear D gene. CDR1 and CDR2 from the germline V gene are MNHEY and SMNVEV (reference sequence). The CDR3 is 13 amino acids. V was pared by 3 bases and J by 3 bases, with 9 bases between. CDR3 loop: CASSFTSLYEQYF. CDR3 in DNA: TGTGCCAGCAGTTTTACGAGCCTCTACGAGCAGTACTTC.

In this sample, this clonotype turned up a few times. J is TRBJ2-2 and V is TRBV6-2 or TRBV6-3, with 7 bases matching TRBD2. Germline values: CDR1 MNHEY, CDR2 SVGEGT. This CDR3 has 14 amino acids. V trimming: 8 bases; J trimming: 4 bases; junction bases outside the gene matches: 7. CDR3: CASSGTTGTGELFF. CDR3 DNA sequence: TGTGCCAGCTCCGGGACTACCGGCACCGGGGAGCTGTTTTTT.

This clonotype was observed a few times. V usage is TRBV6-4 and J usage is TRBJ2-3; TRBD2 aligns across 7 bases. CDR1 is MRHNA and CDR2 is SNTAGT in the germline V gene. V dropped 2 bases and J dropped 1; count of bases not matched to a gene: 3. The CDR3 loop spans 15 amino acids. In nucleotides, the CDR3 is TGTGCCAGCAGTGACGGGGCGGGGGGCACAGATACGCAGTATTTT. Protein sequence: CASSDGAGGTDTQYF.

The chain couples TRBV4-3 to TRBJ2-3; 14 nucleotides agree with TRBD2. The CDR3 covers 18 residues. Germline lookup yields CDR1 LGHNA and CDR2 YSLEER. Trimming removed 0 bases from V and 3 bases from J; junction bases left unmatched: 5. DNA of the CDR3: TGCGCCAGCAGCCAAGATCCGACTAGCGGGGGGGCGACAGATACGCAGTATTTT. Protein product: CASSQDPTSGGATDTQYF.

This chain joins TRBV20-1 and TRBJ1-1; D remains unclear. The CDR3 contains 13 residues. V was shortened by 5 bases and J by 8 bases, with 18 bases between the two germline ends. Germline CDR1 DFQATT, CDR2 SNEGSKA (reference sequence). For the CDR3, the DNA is TGCAGTGCTCAGTGGCCCGAGATTCTAGAAGCTTTCTTT. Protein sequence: CSAQWPEILEAFF.

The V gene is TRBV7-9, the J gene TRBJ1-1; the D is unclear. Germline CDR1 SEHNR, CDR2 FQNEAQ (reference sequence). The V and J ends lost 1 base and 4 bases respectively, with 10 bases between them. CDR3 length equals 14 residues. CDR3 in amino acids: CASSLDSPGTEAFF. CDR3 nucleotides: TGTGCCAGCAGCTTAGACAGTCCGGGCACTGAAGCTTTCTTT.